The 29 T cell receptor beta chains in this list originate from one sample, sequenced in a study of OX40 agonist ivuxolimab in advanced cancers. Data came from immunoSEQ multiplex PCR; TCRdb stores just in-frame clones and leaves some out. The data show 60,000 to 70,000 clones, around 87% seen once. Sequenced material: CD4+ or CD8+ T cells sorted from blood, taken in a trial of the OX40 agonist ivuxolimab. The receptors were sampled from an adult with an advanced solid tumor such as melanoma, head and neck, liver or kidney cancer.

This clone occurred once. The gene calls are TRBV5-8 and TRBJ1-1, with D hard to call. Germline lookup yields CDR1 SGHTS and CDR2 YDEGEE. V gave up 2 bases and J gave up 4 bases, with 9 bases separating them. This CDR3 contains 13 residues. The CDR3 reads CASSFRGGTEAFF. The DNA of the CDR3 is TGTGCCAGCAGCTTCCGGGGAGGCACTGAAGCTTTCTTT.

As to this clone: This specimen includes other DNA sequences encoding the same CDR3. The V gene is TRBV30, the J gene TRBJ1-3; no reliable D call. Germline V gene lookup returns CDR1 GTSNPN and CDR2 SVGIG (reference sequence). With 3 bases removed from V and 0 bases from J, the gap between germline ends came to 15 bases. The CDR3 totals 16 residues. The CDR3 coding sequence is TGTGCCTGGAGCCCTCGGCGGGCCATCTCTGGAAACACCATATATTTT. Amino acids: CAWSPRRAISGNTIYF. Full variable domain (rest looked up from reference TRBV30 and TRBJ1-3): SQTIHQWPATLVQPVGSPLSLECTVEGTSNPNLYWYRQAAGRGLQLLFYSVGIGQISSEVPQNLSASRPQDRQFILSSKKLLLSDSGFYLCAWSPRRAISGNTIYFGEGSWLTVV.

This chain links TRBV7-9 with TRBJ1-1; D might be TRBD1 (6 bases). Germline-derived CDR1 and CDR2 are SEHNR and FQNEAQ (reference sequence). V was cut by 5 bases and J by 5 bases, with 15 bases left in between. The CDR3 length is 14 residues. The DNA for the CDR3 is TGTGCCAGCAGCGCGCCGGGGGCGGAGACTGAAGCTTTCTTT. Its protein product is CASSAPGAETEAFF.

The chain employs TRBV5-1 and TRBJ1-2, with D maybe TRBD1 (6 bases). Germline V gene lookup returns CDR1 SGHRS and CDR2 YFSETQ. Trimming shortened V by 4 bases and J by 6 bases, and 19 bases separated the two germline ends. The CDR3 length is 15 residues. CDR3 loop: CASSPPMGGIDGYTF. CDR3 DNA sequence: TGCGCCAGCAGCCCCCCGATGGGGGGCATAGATGGCTACACCTTC.

The chain couples TRBV30 to TRBJ1-3; possibly TRBD1 for D (6 bases). Trimming pared 7 bases from V and 0 bases from J, leaving 7 bases between. The CDR3 is 12 amino acids. CDR1 and CDR2 (germline): GTSNPN, SVGIG (reference sequence). CDR3 amino acids: CALQGSGNTIYF. The CDR3 region has the DNA TGTGCCTTACAGGGCTCTGGAAACACCATATATTTT.

The chain has TRBV4-1 and TRBJ1-3; D might be TRBD1 (6 bases). The CDR3 has 16 residues. V was pared by 4 bases and J by 4 bases, with 17 bases between. Germline-derived CDR1 and CDR2 are MGHRA and YSYEKL. The CDR3 here is CASSPPARGKGNTIYF. The CDR3 nucleotides are TGCGCCAGCAGCCCCCCGGCGAGGGGGAAGGGAAACACCATATATTTT.

The chain joins TRBV7-2 to TRBJ1-2; TRBD1 matches 7 bases. The germline V gene has CDR1 SGHTA and CDR2 FQGNSA. The CDR3 spans 13 residues. With V trimmed by 5 bases and J by 6 bases, 6 bases remained unmatched. CDR3 sequence: CASSRMTGNGYTF. The CDR3 bases are TGTGCCAGCAGCCGGATGACAGGGAATGGCTACACCTTC.

V gene TRBV2 combines with J gene TRBJ2-7; 9 nucleotides line up with TRBD2. This CDR3 has 15 amino acids. Germline V gives CDR1 SNHLY, CDR2 FYNNEI. V gave up 4 bases and J gave up 6 bases; unmatched junction bases: 10. The CDR3 nucleotides are TGTGCCAGCAGTGCGATAGCGGGAGCGGGGTTCGAGCAGTACTTC. It codes for CASSAIAGAGFEQYF.

The chain is built from TRBV5-6 and TRBJ1-2, with unresolved D. The V gene's germline CDR1 is SGHDT and CDR2 YYEEEE. The CDR3 totals 12 residues. V lost 2 bases, J lost 4 bases, and 6 bases lay in between. The CDR3 reads CASSLPTYGYTF. The DNA of the CDR3 is TGTGCCAGCAGCTTACCCACCTATGGCTACACCTTC.

This rearrangement joins TRBV7-8 to TRBJ2-1; maybe TRBD2 (8 bases). Germline values: CDR1 SGHVS, CDR2 FQNEAQ. CDR3 size: 16 residues. V shed 6 bases and J shed 6 bases, with 21 bases lying between them. The CDR3 sequence is CASRTGTAGGSNEQFF. The CDR3 bases are TGTGCCAGCAGGACAGGGACGGCGGGAGGAAGCAATGAGCAGTTCTTC.

The chain links TRBV11-2 to TRBJ1-6; a possible D gene is TRBD1 (5 bases). V was trimmed by 2 bases and J by 6 bases, leaving 8 bases between them. The CDR3 loop spans 14 amino acids. CDR1 and CDR2 from the germline V gene are SGHAT and FQNNGV. This chain's CDR3 is CASSLRGGNSPLHF. Written as DNA, the CDR3 is TGTGCCAGCAGCTTACGGGGGGGTAATTCACCCCTCCACTTT.

J is TRBJ2-7 and V is TRBV5-5; 10 bases match TRBD1. The V gene end was trimmed by 0 bases and the J gene end by 0 bases; junction bases not matched to a gene: 3. This CDR3 is 16 amino acids long. Per germline, CDR1 SGHKS and CDR2 YYEKEE (reference sequence). CDR3 loop: CASSLVRDRGSYEQYF. As DNA, the CDR3 is TGTGCCAGCAGCTTGGTGAGGGACAGGGGCTCCTACGAGCAGTACTTC. Filled out from reference TRBV5-5 and TRBJ2-7, the complete variable domain reads DAGVTQSPTHLIKTRGQQVTLRCSPISGHKSVSWYQQVLGQGPQFIFQYYEKEERGRGNFPDRFSARQFPNYSSELNVNALLLGDSALYLCASSLVRDRGSYEQYFGPGTRLTVT.

The chain uses TRBV19 and TRBJ1-2; 10 bases map to TRBD1. CDR1 is LNHDA, CDR2 SQIVND, per germline (reference sequence). Germline trimming cut 3 bases from V and 2 bases from J; bases unmatched to any gene: 3. This CDR3 comprises 15 residues. The CDR3 DNA is TGTGCCAGTAGTATTTGGACAGGGGGGAACTATGGCTACACCTTC. Protein sequence: CASSIWTGGNYGYTF.

The chain employs TRBV7-9 and TRBJ1-1; 8 positions match TRBD1. CDR3 length equals 16 residues. V was pared by 6 bases and J by 2 bases, with 11 bases of the junction left unmatched. Germline V gives CDR1 SEHNR, CDR2 FQNEAQ (reference sequence). The CDR3 nucleotides are TGTGCCAGCAGGACACTGGACAGGGTGGGAAACACTGAAGCTTTCTTT. Its translation is CASRTLDRVGNTEAFF.

The chain employs TRBV5-4 and TRBJ1-5, with no clear D. Germline CDR1 is SGHNT and CDR2 is YYREEE (reference sequence). The CDR3 totals 13 residues. V was pared by 2 bases and J by 3 bases, with 6 bases between. The CDR3 loop reads CASSFRNNQPQHF. The CDR3 DNA is TGTGCCAGCAGCTTCCGAAACAATCAGCCCCAGCATTTT.

The chain carries TRBV7-2 and TRBJ2-7; TRBD1 agrees at 9 bases. CDR3 length equals 16 residues. Germline loops: CDR1 SGHTA, CDR2 FQGNSA. V shed 0 bases and J 5 bases; nucleotides not matched to a gene: 8. The CDR3 DNA reads TGTGCCAGCAGCTTAGCTCCCGGACAGGGGAGGGACGAGCAGTACTTC. Amino acids: CASSLAPGQGRDEQYF.

The chain joins TRBV28 to TRBJ2-7; TRBD1 matches 10 bases. V trimming: 5 bases; J trimming: 4 bases; junction bases outside the gene matches: 5. The CDR3 totals 14 residues. Germline assignment: CDR1 MDHEN and CDR2 SYDVKM. As DNA, the CDR3 is TGTGCCAGCAGTGGGACAGGGGAAGGTTACGAGCAGTACTTC. This translates into CASSGTGEGYEQYF.

V is TRBV6-5 and J is TRBJ1-2; D gene uncertain. This CDR3 has 13 residues. V was trimmed by 5 bases and J by 1 base, leaving 8 bases between them. Germline V gene sequence: CDR1 MNHEY, CDR2 SVGAGI. CDR3 bases: TGTGCCAGCAGTCCCACCTTTAACTATGGCTACACCTTC. Translated, it gives CASSPTFNYGYTF.

The chain couples TRBV7-8 to TRBJ1-1, with 8 bases matching TRBD1. V trimming: 4 bases; J trimming: 3 bases; junction bases outside the gene matches: 16. The V gene's germline CDR1 is SGHVS and CDR2 FQNEAQ. The length of the CDR3 is 18 residues. This CDR3 reads CASSSPLWGRGRDTEAFF. CDR3 DNA sequence: TGTGCCAGCAGCTCCCCACTCTGGGGCAGGGGGCGCGACACTGAAGCTTTCTTT. Full variable domain (rest looked up from reference TRBV7-8 and TRBJ1-1): GAGVSQSPRYKVAKRGQDVALRCDPISGHVSLFWYQQALGQGPEFLTYFQNEAQLDKSGLPSDRFFAERPEGSVSTLKIQRTQQEDSAVYLCASSSPLWGRGRDTEAFFGQGTRLTVV.

This chain links TRBV7-9 with TRBJ1-4; a possible D gene is TRBD1 (6 bases). Germline assignment: CDR1 SEHNR and CDR2 FQNEAQ (reference sequence). V lost 6 bases, J lost 7 bases, and 18 bases lay in between. CDR3 size: 15 residues. The CDR3 region is CASRSSGTGFEKLFF. CDR3 sequence (DNA): TGTGCCAGCAGGTCCTCCGGCACAGGGTTTGAAAAACTGTTTTTT.

J is TRBJ1-1 and V is TRBV7-3; D not resolved. The germline V gene encodes CDR1 SGHTA and CDR2 FQGTGA. The V gene lost 5 bases and the J gene lost 0 bases, with 13 bases spanning the gap. This CDR3 region has 15 residues. The CDR3 DNA reads TGTGCCAGCAGCCCCCGCGCCTCCATGAACACTGAAGCTTTCTTT. Protein: CASSPRASMNTEAFF.

V usage is TRBV9 and J usage is TRBJ2-3; TRBD1 matches 7 bases. CDR1 and CDR2 from the germline V gene are SGDLS and YYNGEE. The length of the CDR3 is 18 residues. Unmatched junction bases numbered 12, after V lost 2 bases and J lost 0 bases. CDR3 loop: CASSVMPGGGLSTDTQYF. CDR3 bases: TGTGCCAGCAGCGTCATGCCAGGGGGTGGGTTAAGCACAGATACGCAGTATTTT.

The gene calls are TRBV5-6 and TRBJ1-2; D might be TRBD1 (6 bases). Trimming cost V 4 bases and J 3 bases, with 19 bases left between them. The CDR3 runs to 16 residues. CDR1 and CDR2 (germline): SGHDT, YYEEEE. The CDR3 protein is CASSPLGAGRDYGYTF. Here the CDR3 DNA reads TGTGCCAGCAGCCCCCTGGGGGCAGGGAGGGACTATGGCTACACCTTC.

The gene calls are TRBV2 and TRBJ2-7, with 9 bases that match TRBD1. The CDR3 is made up of 14 amino acids. Germline assignment: CDR1 SNHLY and CDR2 FYNNEI. After removal of 5 bases from V and 2 bases from J, the junction contained 4 bases not matched to a gene. The CDR3, as DNA: TGTGCCAGCAGTTCCGGGACAGGGACCTACGAGCAGTACTTC. Translating it yields CASSSGTGTYEQYF.

This chain links TRBV7-2 with TRBJ2-1, with D uncertain. V was trimmed by 2 bases and J by 4 bases, leaving 6 bases between them. This CDR3 contains 13 residues. The V gene's germline CDR1 is SGHTA and CDR2 FQGNSA. The CDR3 coding sequence is TGTGCCAGCAGCTTACCACTTTACAATGAGCAGTTCTTC. This codes for CASSLPLYNEQFF.

This chain joins TRBV9 and TRBJ1-1, with no clear D. This CDR3 has 14 amino acids. Trimming pared 4 bases from V and 0 bases from J, leaving 10 bases between. CDR1 SGDLS and CDR2 YYNGEE come from the germline V gene. CDR3 sequence: CASSSDTVNTEAFF. DNA of the CDR3: TGTGCCAGCAGCTCAGACACGGTGAACACTGAAGCTTTCTTT.

This chain links TRBV9 with TRBJ2-1; tentatively, D is TRBD1 or TRBD2 (5 bases each). CDR3 length: 15 amino acids. Germline CDR1 and CDR2: SGDLS and YYNGEE. V shed 3 bases and J shed 3 bases, with 13 bases lying between them. Here the CDR3 DNA reads TGTGCCAGCAGCGCCCGGGACCCGGACTACAATGAGCAGTTCTTC. It codes for CASSARDPDYNEQFF.

The rearrangement uses TRBV6-1 and TRBJ2-4, with 9 bases lining up with TRBD1. Losses at the gene ends were 6 bases for V and 4 bases for J; bases not matched to a gene: 4. The CDR3 totals 14 residues. CDR1 is MNHNS, CDR2 SASEGT, per germline. The CDR3 reads CASRSGQGKNIQYF. The CDR3 DNA follows: TGTGCCAGCAGAAGCGGACAGGGGAAAAACATTCAGTACTTC.

J is TRBJ2-1 and V is TRBV4-1; D is ambiguous. The V end lost 4 bases, the J end lost 4 bases, and 8 bases lay between the germline ends. CDR1 and CDR2 from the germline V gene are MGHRA and YSYEKL. The CDR3 is 13 residues long. The CDR3 region has the DNA TGCGCCAGCAGCCCCCTCGATTACAATGAGCAGTTCTTC. This encodes CASSPLDYNEQFF.